This T cell receptor (beta chain) comes out of a study of blood T cells in healthy people across ages. This clonotype was detected ten times or more. V dropped 6 bases and J dropped 2 bases, with 11 bases sitting between them. This CDR3 has 13 amino acids. With a J-beta primer mix and a sample-barcoded 5' primer, a second PCR ran about 7 to 12 cycles. One entry per CDR3 protein results from TCRdb running MiXCR on the 5' RACE reads. This table has some 890,000 distinct CDR3 sequences, around 29% appearing once. The same data also contributed to another study, on T cells of mothers and their children.

V gene TRBV12-3 or TRBV12-4 combines with J gene TRBJ2-7, with TRBD2 as a possible D gene (5 bases). Specimen: blood. The TCR was taken from a middle-aged woman in good health. This CDR3 reads CASRSGITYEQYF. The CDR3 DNA reads as TGTGCCAGCAGATCGGGGATAACCTACGAGCAGTACTTC.